In this sample, the clone carrying this TCR beta chain turned up a few times. This specimen belongs to a study of T-cell reconstitution after alpha-beta-depleted transplantation in children. The V gene lost 5 bases and the J gene lost 11 bases, with 20 bases spanning the gap. Per the germline V gene, CDR1 is SNHLY and CDR2 is FYNNEI. There are 14 residues in the CDR3. Library preparation (for TCRbeta) was performed with unique molecular identifiers. TCRdb ran MiXCR on the PCR reads and lists one entry per CDR3 protein. The sample includes about 980,000 distinct CDR3 sequences, 25% to 30% of them seen just once.

Sample: PBMCs, mostly from graft donor cells, taken 360 days after TCRalphabeta/CD19-depleted stem cell transplant. This chain links TRBV2 with TRBJ2-3; either TRBD1 or TRBD2 may supply D (5 bases each). The sequence was collected from a boy less than two years old who had a stem cell transplant for SCID, so the T cells may come from the graft donor. CDR3 bases: TGTGCCAGCAGTCCCCTGGGACCTAGCCGGAGGCAGTATTTT. Amino acids: CASSPLGPSRRQYF. The complete variable domain, with remaining parts taken from reference TRBV2 and TRBJ2-3, reads EPEVTQTPSHQVTQMGQEVILRCVPISNHLYFYWYRQILGQKVEFLVSFYNNEISEKSEIFDDQFSVERPDGSNFTLKIRSTKLEDSAMYFCASSPLGPSRRQYFGPGTRLTVL.